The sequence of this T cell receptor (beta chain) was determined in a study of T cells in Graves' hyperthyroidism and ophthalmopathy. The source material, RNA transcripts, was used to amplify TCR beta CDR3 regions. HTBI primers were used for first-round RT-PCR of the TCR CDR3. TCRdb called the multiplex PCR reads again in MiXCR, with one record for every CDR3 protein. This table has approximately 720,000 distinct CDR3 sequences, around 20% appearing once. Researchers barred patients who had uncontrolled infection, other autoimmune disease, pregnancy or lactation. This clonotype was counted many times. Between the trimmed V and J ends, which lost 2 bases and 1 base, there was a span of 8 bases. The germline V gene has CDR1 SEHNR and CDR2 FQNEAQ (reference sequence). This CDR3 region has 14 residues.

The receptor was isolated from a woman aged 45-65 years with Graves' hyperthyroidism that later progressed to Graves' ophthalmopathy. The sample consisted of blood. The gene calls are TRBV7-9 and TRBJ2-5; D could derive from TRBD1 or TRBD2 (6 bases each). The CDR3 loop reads CASSLTGAQETQYF. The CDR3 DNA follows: TGTGCCAGCAGCTTAACGGGGGCCCAAGAGACCCAGTACTTC. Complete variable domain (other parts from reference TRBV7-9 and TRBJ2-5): DTGVSQNPRHKITKRGQNVTFRCDPISEHNRLYWYRQTLGQGPEFLTYFQNEAQLEKSRLLSDRFSAERPKGSFSTLEIQRTEQGDSAMYLCASSLTGAQETQYFGPGTRLLVL.